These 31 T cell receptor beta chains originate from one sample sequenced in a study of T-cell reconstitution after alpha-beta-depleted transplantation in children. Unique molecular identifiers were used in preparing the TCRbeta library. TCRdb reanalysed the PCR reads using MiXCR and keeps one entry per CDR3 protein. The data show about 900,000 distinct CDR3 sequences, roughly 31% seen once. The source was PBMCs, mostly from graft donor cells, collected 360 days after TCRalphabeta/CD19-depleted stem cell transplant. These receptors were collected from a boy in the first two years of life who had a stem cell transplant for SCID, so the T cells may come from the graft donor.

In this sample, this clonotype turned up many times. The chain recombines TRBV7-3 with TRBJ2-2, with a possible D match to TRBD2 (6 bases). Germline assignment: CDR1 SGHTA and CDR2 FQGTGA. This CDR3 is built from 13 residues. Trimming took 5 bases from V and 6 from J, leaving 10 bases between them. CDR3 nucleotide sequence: TGTGCCAGCAGCCCCGGCGGGGCCGGGGAGCTGTTTTTT. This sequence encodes CASSPGGAGELFF.

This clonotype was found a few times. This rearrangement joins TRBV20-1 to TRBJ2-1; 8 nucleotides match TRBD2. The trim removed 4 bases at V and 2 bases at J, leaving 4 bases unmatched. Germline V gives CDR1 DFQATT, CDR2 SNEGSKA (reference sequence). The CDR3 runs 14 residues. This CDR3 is CSAKSGGPYNEQFF. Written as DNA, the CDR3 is TGCAGTGCTAAAAGCGGGGGACCCTACAATGAGCAGTTCTTC.

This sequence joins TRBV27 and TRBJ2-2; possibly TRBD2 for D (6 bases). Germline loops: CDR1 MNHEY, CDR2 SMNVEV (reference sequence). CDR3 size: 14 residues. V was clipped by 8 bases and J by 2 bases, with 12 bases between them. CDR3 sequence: CASQVGGNTGELFF. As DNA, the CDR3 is TGTGCCAGCCAGGTGGGGGGAAACACCGGGGAGCTGTTTTTT.

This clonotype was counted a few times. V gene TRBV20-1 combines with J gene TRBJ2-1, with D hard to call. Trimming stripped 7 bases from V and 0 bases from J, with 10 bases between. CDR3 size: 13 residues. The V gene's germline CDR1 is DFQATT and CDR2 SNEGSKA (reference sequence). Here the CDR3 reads CSGSTPSYNEQFF. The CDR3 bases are TGCAGTGGGTCTACCCCCTCCTACAATGAGCAGTTCTTC.

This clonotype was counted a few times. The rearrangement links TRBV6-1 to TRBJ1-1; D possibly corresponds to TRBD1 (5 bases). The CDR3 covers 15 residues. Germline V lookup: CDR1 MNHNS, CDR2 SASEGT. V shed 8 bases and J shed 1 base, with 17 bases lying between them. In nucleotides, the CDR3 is TGTGCCAGCCTTGGGGGGGATCTGGGGAACACTGAAGCTTTCTTT. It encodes CASLGGDLGNTEAFF.

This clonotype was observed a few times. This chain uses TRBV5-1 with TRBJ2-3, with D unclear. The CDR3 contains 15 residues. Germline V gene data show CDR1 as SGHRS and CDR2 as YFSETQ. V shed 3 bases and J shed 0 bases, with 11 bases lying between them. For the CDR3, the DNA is TGCGCCAGCAGCTGGTACTCAGGAAGCACAGATACGCAGTATTTT. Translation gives CASSWYSGSTDTQYF.

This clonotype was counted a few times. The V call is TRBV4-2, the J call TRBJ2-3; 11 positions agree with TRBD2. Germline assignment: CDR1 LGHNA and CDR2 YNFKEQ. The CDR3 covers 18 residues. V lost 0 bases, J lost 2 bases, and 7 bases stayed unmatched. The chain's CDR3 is CASSQDPTSGGHTDTQYF. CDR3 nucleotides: TGTGCCAGCAGCCAAGACCCCACTAGCGGGGGCCACACAGATACGCAGTATTTT.

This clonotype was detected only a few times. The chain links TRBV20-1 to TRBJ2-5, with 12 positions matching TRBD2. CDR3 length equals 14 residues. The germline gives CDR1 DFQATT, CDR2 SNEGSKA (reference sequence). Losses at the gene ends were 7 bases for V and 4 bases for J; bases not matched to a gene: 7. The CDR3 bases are TGCAGTGTACCCCTAGCGGGGGGGCGAGAGACCCAGTACTTC. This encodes CSVPLAGGRETQYF.

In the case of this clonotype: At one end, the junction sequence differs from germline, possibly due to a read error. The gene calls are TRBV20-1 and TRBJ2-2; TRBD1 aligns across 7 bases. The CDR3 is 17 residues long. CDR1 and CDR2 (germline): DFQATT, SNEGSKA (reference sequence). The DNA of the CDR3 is TGCAGTGCAAGAGCGCCTCCCGGGACAGCGAACACCGGGGAGCTGTTTTTT. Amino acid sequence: CSARAPPGTANTGELFF.

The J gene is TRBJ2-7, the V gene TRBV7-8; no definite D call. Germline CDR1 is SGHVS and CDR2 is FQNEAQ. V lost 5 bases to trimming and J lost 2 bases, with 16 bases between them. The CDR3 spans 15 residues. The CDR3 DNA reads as TGTGCCAGCAGCCTATTCCCCATGCCCCCCTACGAGCAGTACTTC. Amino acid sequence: CASSLFPMPPYEQYF. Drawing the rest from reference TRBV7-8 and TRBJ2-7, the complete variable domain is GAGVSQSPRYKVAKRGQDVALRCDPISGHVSLFWYQQALGQGPEFLTYFQNEAQLDKSGLPSDRFFAERPEGSVSTLKIQRTQQEDSAVYLCASSLFPMPPYEQYFGPGTRLTVT.

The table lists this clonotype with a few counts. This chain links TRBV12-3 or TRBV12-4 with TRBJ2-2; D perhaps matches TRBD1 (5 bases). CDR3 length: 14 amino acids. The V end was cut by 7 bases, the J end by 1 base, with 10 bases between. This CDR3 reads CASTPGLNTGELFF. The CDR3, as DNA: TGTGCCAGCACCCCAGGGTTGAACACCGGGGAGCTGTTTTTT.

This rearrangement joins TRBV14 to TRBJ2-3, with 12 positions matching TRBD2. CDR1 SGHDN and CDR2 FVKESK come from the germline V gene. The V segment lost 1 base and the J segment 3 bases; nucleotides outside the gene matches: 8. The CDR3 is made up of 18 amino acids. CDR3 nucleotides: TGTGCCAGCAGCCAAGCCGCACGAACTAGCGGGGGGACAGATACGCAGTATTTT. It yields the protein CASSQAARTSGGTDTQYF. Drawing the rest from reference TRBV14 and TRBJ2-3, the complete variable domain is EAGVTQFPSHSVIEKGQTVTLRCDPISGHDNLYWYRRVMGKEIKFLLHFVKESKQDESGMPNNRFLAERTGGTYSTLKVQPAELEDSGVYFCASSQAARTSGGTDTQYFGPGTRLTVL.

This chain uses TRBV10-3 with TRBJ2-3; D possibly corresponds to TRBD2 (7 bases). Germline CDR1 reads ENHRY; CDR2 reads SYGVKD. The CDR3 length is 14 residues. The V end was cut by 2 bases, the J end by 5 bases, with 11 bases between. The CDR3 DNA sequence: TGTGCCATCAGTGAGGGACTAGGGGGAGATACGCAGTATTTT. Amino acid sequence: CAISEGLGGDTQYF.

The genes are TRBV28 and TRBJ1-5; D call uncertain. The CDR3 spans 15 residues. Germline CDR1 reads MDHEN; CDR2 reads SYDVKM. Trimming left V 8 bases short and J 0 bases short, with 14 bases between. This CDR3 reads CASVFGIFSNQPQHF. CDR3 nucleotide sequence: TGTGCCAGCGTGTTTGGGATTTTTAGCAATCAGCCCCAGCATTTT.

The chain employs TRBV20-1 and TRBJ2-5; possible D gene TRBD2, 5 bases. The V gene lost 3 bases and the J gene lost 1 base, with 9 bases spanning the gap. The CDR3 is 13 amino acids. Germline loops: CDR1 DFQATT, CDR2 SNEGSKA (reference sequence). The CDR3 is CSASSSGQETQYF. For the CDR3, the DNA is TGCAGTGCTAGTTCCAGCGGCCAAGAGACCCAGTACTTC.

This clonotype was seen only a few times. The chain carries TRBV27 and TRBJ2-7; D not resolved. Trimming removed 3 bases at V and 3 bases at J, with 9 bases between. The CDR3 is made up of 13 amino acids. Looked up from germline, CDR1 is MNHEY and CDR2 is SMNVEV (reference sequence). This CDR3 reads CASSLEGNYEQYF. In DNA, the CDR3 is TGTGCCAGCAGTTTGGAAGGGAACTACGAGCAGTACTTC.

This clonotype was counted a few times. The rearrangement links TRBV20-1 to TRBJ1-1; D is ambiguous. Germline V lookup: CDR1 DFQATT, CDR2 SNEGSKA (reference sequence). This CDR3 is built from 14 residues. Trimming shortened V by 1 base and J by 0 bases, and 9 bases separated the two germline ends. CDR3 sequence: CSARVSGLNTEAFF. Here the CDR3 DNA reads TGCAGTGCTAGAGTCTCCGGGTTGAACACTGAAGCTTTCTTT.

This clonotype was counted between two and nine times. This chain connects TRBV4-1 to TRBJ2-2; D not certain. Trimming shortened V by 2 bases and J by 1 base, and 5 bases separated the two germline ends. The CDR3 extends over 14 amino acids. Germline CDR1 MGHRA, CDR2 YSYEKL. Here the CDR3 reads CASSQWMNTGELFF. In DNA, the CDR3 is TGCGCCAGCAGCCAATGGATGAACACCGGGGAGCTGTTTTTT.

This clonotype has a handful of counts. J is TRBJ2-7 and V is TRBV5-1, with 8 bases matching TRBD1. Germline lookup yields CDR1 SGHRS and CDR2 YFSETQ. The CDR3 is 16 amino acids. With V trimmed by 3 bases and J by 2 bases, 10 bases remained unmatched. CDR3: CASSYGQGATTYEQYF. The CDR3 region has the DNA TGCGCCAGCAGCTACGGACAGGGAGCTACAACCTACGAGCAGTACTTC.

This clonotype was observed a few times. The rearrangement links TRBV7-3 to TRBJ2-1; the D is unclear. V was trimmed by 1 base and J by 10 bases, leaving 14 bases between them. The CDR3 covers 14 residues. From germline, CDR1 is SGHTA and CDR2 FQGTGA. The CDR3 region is CASSLSHGPSEQFF. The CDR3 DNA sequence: TGTGCCAGCAGCTTAAGTCACGGCCCCTCGGAGCAGTTCTTC. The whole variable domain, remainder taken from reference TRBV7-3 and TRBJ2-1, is GAGVSQTPSNKVTEKGKYVELRCDPISGHTALYWYRQSLGQGPEFLIYFQGTGAADDSGLPNDRFFAVRPEGSVSTLKIQRTERGDSAVYLCASSLSHGPSEQFFGPGTRLTVL.

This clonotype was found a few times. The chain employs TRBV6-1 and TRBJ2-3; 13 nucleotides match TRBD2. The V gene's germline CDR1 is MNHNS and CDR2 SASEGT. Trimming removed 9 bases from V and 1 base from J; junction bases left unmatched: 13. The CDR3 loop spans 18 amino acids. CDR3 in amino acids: CASTSLAGGNDGTDTQYF. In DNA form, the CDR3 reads TGTGCCAGTACTTCACTAGCGGGGGGGAACGACGGCACAGATACGCAGTATTTT.

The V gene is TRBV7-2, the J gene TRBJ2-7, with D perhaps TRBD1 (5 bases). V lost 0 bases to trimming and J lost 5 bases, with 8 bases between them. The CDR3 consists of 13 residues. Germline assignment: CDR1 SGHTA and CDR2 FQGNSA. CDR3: CASSLAWTNEQYF. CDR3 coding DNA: TGTGCCAGCAGCTTAGCATGGACAAACGAGCAGTACTTC.

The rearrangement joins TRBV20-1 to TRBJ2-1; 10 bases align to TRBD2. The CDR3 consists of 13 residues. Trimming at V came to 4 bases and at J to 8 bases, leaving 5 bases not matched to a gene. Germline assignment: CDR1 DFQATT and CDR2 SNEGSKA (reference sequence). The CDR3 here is CSATAGGLDEQFF. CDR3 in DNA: TGCAGTGCTACAGCGGGGGGGCTGGATGAGCAGTTCTTC.

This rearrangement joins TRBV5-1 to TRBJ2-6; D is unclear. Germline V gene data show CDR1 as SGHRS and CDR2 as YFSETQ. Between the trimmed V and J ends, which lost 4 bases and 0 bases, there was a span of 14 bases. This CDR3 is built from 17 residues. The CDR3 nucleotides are TGCGCCAGCAGCCTAAGTACAAGAATCTCTGGGGCCAACGTCCTGACTTTC. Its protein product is CASSLSTRISGANVLTF.

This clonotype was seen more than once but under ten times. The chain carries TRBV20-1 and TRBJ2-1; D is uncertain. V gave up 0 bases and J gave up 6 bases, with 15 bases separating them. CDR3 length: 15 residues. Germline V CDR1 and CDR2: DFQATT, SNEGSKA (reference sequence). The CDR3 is CSARDRFRKANEQFF. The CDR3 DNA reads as TGCAGTGCTAGAGACAGGTTTCGAAAGGCCAATGAGCAGTTCTTC.

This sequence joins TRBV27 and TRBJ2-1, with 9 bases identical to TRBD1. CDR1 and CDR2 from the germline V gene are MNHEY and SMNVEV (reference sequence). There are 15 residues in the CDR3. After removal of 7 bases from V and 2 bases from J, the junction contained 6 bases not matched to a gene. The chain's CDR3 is CASNPGTGTYNEQFF. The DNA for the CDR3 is TGTGCCAGCAATCCTGGGACAGGGACCTACAATGAGCAGTTCTTC.

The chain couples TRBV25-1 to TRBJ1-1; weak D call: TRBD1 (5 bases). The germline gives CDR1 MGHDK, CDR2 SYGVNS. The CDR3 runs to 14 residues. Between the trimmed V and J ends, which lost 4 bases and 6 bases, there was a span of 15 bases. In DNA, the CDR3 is TGTGCCAGCAGTGGACTAAAAGGGACGTCTGAAGCTTTCTTT. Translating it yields CASSGLKGTSEAFF. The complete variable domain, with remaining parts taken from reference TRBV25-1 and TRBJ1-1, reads EADIYQTPRYLVIGTGKKITLECSQTMGHDKMYWYQQDPGMELHLIHYSYGVNSTEKGDLSSESTVSRIRTEHFPLTLESARPSHTSQYLCASSGLKGTSEAFFGQGTRLTVV.

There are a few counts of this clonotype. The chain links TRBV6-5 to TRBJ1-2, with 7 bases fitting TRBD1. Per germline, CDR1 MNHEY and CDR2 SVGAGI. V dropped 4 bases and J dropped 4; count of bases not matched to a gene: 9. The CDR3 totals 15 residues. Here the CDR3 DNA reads TGTGCCAGCAGTTTGACGGCCGGGACAGCCTATGGCTACACCTTC. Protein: CASSLTAGTAYGYTF.

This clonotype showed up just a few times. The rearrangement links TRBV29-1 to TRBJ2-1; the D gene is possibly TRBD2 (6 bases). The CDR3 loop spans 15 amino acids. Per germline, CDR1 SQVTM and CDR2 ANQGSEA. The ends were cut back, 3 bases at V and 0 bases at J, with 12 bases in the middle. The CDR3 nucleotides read TGCAGCGTTGATCCGGGGGAACTCTCCTACAATGAGCAGTTCTTC. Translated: CSVDPGELSYNEQFF.

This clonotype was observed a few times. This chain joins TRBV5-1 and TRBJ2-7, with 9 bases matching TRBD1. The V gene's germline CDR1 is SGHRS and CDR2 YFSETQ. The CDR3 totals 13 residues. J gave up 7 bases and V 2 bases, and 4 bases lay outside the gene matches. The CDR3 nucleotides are TGCGCCAGCAGCTTCCAGGACAGGGGTGAGCAGTACTTC. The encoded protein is CASSFQDRGEQYF.

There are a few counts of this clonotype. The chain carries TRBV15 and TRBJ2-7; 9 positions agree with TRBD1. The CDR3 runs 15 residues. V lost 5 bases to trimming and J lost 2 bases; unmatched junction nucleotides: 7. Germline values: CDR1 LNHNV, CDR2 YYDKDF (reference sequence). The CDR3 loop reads CATSQGGTGPYEQYF. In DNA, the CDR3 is TGTGCCACCAGCCAGGGAGGGACAGGGCCCTACGAGCAGTACTTC. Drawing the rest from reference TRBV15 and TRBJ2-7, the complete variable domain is DAMVIQNPRYQVTQFGKPVTLSCSQTLNHNVMYWYQQKSSQAPKLLFHYYDKDFNNEADTPDNFQSRRPNTSFCFLDIRSPGLGDTAMYLCATSQGGTGPYEQYFGPGTRLTVT.